Listed below are T cell receptor beta chains from one sample, sequenced in a study of blood T cells in healthy people across ages. MiXCR, applied by TCRdb to the 5' RACE reads, yields one record per CDR3 protein. The table records under 1 million distinct CDR3 sequences, around 42% of them present only once. Sequencing input: blood. The receptor source for this set is a man aged 55 to 70 in good health. The CDR3 runs from the conserved cysteine through the conserved F or W. The D gene is left open where the match is weak. The size of a clone is reported for some rows only, either as once, few or many, or as a class for expanded clones.

.	TRBJ1-2	.	TRBV25-1	TGTGCTTCCGGGAGTTCTAACTATGGCTACACCTTC	CASGSSNYGYTF
few	TRBJ2-4	.	TRBV7-2	TGTGCCAGCAGCTTAGCCCCCCGAAACATTCAGTACTTC	CASSLAPRNIQYF
.	TRBJ1-2	.	TRBV18	TGTGCCAGCCCATCAGACGTTGCTAACTATGGCTACACCTTC	CASPSDVANYGYTF
few	TRBJ2-3	.	TRBV5-1	TGCGCCAGCGGAACTAGCCACACAGATACGCAGTATTTT	CASGTSHTDTQYF
few	TRBJ2-7	.	TRBV7-9	TGTGCCAGCAGCACCACAGGGCAGGGTTACGAGCAGTACTTC	CASSTTGQGYEQYF
.	TRBJ2-7	TRBD1	TRBV6-6	TGTGCCAGCAACACGACAGGGTTCCCGTACGAGCAGTACTTC	CASNTTGFPYEQYF
.	TRBJ1-1	.	TRBV7-9	TGTGCCAGCAGCCCAGAGGGGGGGCGCGGCGCTTTCTTT	CASSPEGGRGAFF
few	TRBJ2-1	TRBD1	TRBV5-1	TGCGCCAGCAGCTTGTCGACAGGGGGGGACTATGAGCAGTTCTTC	CASSLSTGGDYEQFF
.	TRBJ2-7	TRBD1	TRBV6-2/TRBV6-3	TGTGCCAACAGTCCGACCGGGACAGCTATCTACGAGCAGTACTTC	CANSPTGTAIYEQYF
.	TRBJ1-2	TRBD1	TRBV14	TGTGCCAGCAGCCAACCCTCCGGGACAGGCGACTATGGCTACACCTTC	CASSQPSGTGDYGYTF
few	TRBJ1-4	.	TRBV6-6	TGTGCCAGCAGTTACGAACAGAAGGAAGATGAAAAACTGTTTTTT	CASSYEQKEDEKLFF
.	TRBJ1-2	.	TRBV20-1	TGCAGTGTTAAGACGGGAGGCTACACCTTC	CSVKTGGYTF
.	TRBJ2-3	TRBD2	TRBV5-1	TGCGCCAGCAGCTTGGTACCCGCTAGCGGGGGCGTAGGAGGCACAGATACGCAGTATTTT	CASSLVPASGGVGGTDTQYF
few	TRBJ1-6	.	TRBV7-9	TGTGCCAGCAGCAAGGAGGGAGTATCTAATTCACCCCTCCACTTT	CASSKEGVSNSPLHF
once	TRBJ2-1	TRBD2	TRBV5-1	TGCGCCAGCAGCCCGGGACTAGCGGGGGGGAACAATGAGCAGTTCTTC	CASSPGLAGGNNEQFF
many	TRBJ1-2	.	TRBV29-1	TGCAGCGTTGAAAATTACAGACCAACCAATGGCTACACCTTC	CSVENYRPTNGYTF